The present entry profiles one T cell receptor (beta chain) with its context. The antigen remains undetermined. This entry is derived from a study of T cell responses to AZD1222 COVID-19 vaccine. Study-wide points: Of the AZD1222 recipients, only six or seven were seropositive at baseline.

Assay used: immunoSEQ multiplex PCR; TCRdb lists only in-frame clones, some missing. The table shows about 94,000 clones, with 85% to 90% occurring only once. Germline CDR1 is MDHEN and CDR2 is SYDVKM. The CDR3 loop spans 21 amino acids. The junction had 18 bases not matched to a gene; V was cut back by 3 bases and J by 1 base. The sample consisted of peripheral blood, taken 28 days after the second AZD1222 dose. The gene calls are TRBV28 and TRBJ2-1; 10 bases agree with TRBD2. The source is an adult who received the AZD1222 COVID-19 vaccine. In DNA, the CDR3 is TGTGCCAGCAGTTTCCCTAAGACCACGGGTAGCGGGAGGAGATCCTACAATGAGCAGTTCTTC. This sequence encodes CASSFPKTTGSGRRSYNEQFF.